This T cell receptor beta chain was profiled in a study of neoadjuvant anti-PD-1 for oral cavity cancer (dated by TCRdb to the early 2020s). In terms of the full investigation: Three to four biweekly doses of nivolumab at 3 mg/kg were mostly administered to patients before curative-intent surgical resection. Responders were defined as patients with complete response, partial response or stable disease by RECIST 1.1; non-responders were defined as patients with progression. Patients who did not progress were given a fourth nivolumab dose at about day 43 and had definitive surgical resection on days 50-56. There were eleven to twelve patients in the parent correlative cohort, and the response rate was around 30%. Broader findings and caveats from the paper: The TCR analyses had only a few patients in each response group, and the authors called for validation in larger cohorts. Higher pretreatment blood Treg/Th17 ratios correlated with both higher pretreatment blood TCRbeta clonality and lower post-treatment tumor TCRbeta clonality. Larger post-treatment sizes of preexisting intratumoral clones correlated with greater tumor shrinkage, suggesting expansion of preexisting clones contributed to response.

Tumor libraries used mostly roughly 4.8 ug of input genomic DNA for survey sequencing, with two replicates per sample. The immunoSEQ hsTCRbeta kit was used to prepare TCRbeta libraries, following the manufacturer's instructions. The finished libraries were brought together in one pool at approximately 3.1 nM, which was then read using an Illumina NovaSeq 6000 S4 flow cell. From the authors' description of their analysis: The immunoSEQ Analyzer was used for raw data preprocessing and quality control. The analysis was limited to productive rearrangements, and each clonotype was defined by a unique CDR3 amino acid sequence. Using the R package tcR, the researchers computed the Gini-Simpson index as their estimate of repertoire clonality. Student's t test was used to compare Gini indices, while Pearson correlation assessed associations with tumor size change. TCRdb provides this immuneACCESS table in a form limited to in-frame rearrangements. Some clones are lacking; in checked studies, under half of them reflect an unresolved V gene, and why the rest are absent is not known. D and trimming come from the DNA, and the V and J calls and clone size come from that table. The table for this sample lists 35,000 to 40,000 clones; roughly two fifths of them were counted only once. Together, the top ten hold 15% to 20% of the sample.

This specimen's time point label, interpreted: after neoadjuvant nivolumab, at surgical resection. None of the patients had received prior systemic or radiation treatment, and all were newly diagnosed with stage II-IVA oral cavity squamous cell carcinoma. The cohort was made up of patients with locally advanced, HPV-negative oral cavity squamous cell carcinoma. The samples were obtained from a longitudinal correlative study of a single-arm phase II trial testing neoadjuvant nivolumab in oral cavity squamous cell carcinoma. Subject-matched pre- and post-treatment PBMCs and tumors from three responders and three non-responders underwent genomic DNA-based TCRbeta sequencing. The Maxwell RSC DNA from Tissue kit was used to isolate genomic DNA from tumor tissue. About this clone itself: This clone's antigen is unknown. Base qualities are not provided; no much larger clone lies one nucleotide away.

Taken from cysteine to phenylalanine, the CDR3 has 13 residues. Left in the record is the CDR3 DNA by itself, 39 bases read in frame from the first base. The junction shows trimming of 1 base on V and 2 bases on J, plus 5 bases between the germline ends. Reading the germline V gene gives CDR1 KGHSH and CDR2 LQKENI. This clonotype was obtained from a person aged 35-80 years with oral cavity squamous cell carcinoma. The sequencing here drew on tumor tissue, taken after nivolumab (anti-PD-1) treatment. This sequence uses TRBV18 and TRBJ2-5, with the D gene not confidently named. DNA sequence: TGTGCCAGCTCACCACGTGAGCAAGAGACCCAGTACTTC. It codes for CASSPREQETQYF.